What follows are 5 T cell receptor beta chains derived from one specimen sequenced in a study of blood T cell repertoires in COVID-19 (dated by TCRdb to 2020 to 2022). The library was built by means of the immunoSEQ multiplex PCR assay. The source is immuneACCESS, and TCRdb retained only in-frame sequences with V and J called. Part of the clones is not carried over; for the studies checked, unresolved V genes explain less than half of this, and the remainder is unexplained. The table for this sample lists tens of thousands of clones; 75% to 95% of them were counted only once. The ten largest clones capture 1.9% of the sample. The sample taken for sequencing was peripheral blood. The source is a woman aged 45 to 65 in a cohort sampled during active COVID-19.

This chain uses TRBV7-8 with TRBJ2-7, with D possibly matching TRBD2 (5 bases). The CDR3 has 13 residues. With 0 bases removed from V and 2 bases from J, the gap between germline ends came to 5 bases. The germline V gene has CDR1 SGHVS and CDR2 FQNEAQ. CDR3 sequence (DNA): TGTGCCAGCAGCTTAGCGGGAGCCTACGAGCAGTACTTC. Translation: CASSLAGAYEQYF.

This clone is a singleton in its sample. The rearrangement joins TRBV18 to TRBJ2-2, with D perhaps matching TRBD1 (5 bases). The CDR3 loop spans 15 amino acids. Trimming removed 7 bases at V and 0 bases at J, with 12 bases between. The germline CDR1 and CDR2 sequences are KGHSH and LQKENI. CDR3 amino acids: CASCQGGANTGELFF. The CDR3 nucleotides are TGTGCCAGCTGTCAGGGTGGAGCGAACACCGGGGAGCTGTTTTTT.

The chain recombines TRBV6-6 with TRBJ2-5, with 8 bases matching TRBD1. V lost 0 bases to trimming and J lost 2 bases; unmatched junction nucleotides: 5. CDR1 is MNHNY and CDR2 is SVGAGI in the germline V gene (reference sequence). CDR3 length equals 16 residues. The CDR3, as DNA: TGTGCCAGCAGTTACTCGATTGGGACAGGACAAGAGACCCAGTACTTC. This translates into CASSYSIGTGQETQYF.

V is TRBV5-1 and J is TRBJ1-4; 7 bases align to TRBD1. The CDR3 consists of 13 residues. Per the germline V gene, CDR1 is SGHRS and CDR2 is YFSETQ. With 10 bases clipped from V and 6 bases from J, the junction kept 9 bases outside the gene matches. DNA of the CDR3: TGCGCCGGATCCTCGCAGGGGGATGAAAAACTGTTTTTT. Its protein is CAGSSQGDEKLFF.

This clone showed up just once. The chain carries TRBV18 and TRBJ1-1, with 7 bases lining up with TRBD1. V shed 1 base, J shed 1 base, and the junction held 0 bases outside the gene matches. This CDR3 region has 14 residues. Germline V lookup: CDR1 KGHSH, CDR2 LQKENI. The CDR3 here is CASSPRTGNTEAFF. The CDR3 nucleotides are TGTGCCAGCTCACCACGGACAGGGAACACTGAAGCTTTCTTT.